The 16 T cell receptor beta chains listed next were all sequenced from one sample in a study of cytomegalovirus exposure and HLA in healthy donors (dated by TCRdb to about 2017). Libraries were built with the immunoSEQ multiplex PCR assay. For the multiplex PCR, a mixture combining 60 forward primers for TCR Vbeta segments and 13 reverse primers for TCR Jbeta segments was used. As stored in TCRdb, this immuneACCESS dataset retains in-frame rearrangements with V and J assigned. A fraction of the clones does not appear; measured against another copy, unresolved V genes explain less than half of the discrepancy, and the remainder lacks a known reason. The sample records some 160,000 clones, roughly 90% of which are singletons. In total, the top ten clones hold roughly 1.9% of the sample. Input material: PBMCs. All receptors derive from a woman under 30 in good health and CMV-seronegative.

This clone was seen a handful of times. The rearrangement uses TRBV6-5 and TRBJ2-2; 13 positions agree with TRBD2. Per the germline V gene, CDR1 is MNHEY and CDR2 is SVGAGI. This CDR3 has 15 amino acids. The J segment lost 7 bases and the V segment lost 5 bases, leaving 4 bases of the junction unmatched. CDR3 loop: CASSGLAGVGGELFF. The CDR3 region has the DNA TGTGCCAGCAGTGGACTAGCGGGAGTGGGCGGGGAGCTGTTTTTT.

The V call is TRBV10-3, the J call TRBJ2-3; possibly TRBD2 for D (6 bases). V was shortened by 3 bases and J by 2 bases, with 9 bases between the two germline ends. CDR3 size: 14 residues. Per the germline V gene, CDR1 is ENHRY and CDR2 is SYGVKD. The CDR3 bases are TGTGCCATCAGTGAAAGGCGGGACACAGATACGCAGTATTTT. This sequence encodes CAISERRDTDTQYF.

The rearrangement joins TRBV5-1 to TRBJ2-7, with D unclear. Germline-derived CDR1 and CDR2 are SGHRS and YFSETQ. V was shortened by 5 bases and J by 4 bases, with 10 bases between the two germline ends. This CDR3 is 12 amino acids long. The CDR3 is CASRASDYEQYF. In nucleotides, the CDR3 is TGCGCCAGCAGGGCCAGTGATTACGAGCAGTACTTC.

CDR3 sequence (DNA): TGTGCCAGCAGTGAAAACGAGGGACAGGGGGCTGAAAAACTGTTTTTT. Translating it yields CASSENEGQGAEKLFF. The chain joins TRBV6-1 to TRBJ1-4; 12 nucleotides match TRBD1. This CDR3 contains 16 residues. Germline CDR1 MNHNS, CDR2 SASEGT. V lost 2 bases and J lost 7; bases outside the gene matches: 5.

Only one count was recorded for this clone. The chain has TRBV27 and TRBJ2-7; 8 positions match TRBD2. The CDR3 spans 13 residues. Germline V gene sequence: CDR1 MNHEY, CDR2 SMNVEV (reference sequence). J lost 7 bases, V lost 6 bases, and 8 bases had no gene match. Here the CDR3 reads CASSPPGTREQYF. The CDR3 nucleotides read TGTGCCAGCAGCCCACCAGGGACTAGGGAGCAGTACTTC.

The chain is built from TRBV28 and TRBJ2-7; D might be TRBD1 (5 bases). This CDR3 region has 12 residues. CDR1 and CDR2 (germline): MDHEN, SYDVKM. The V gene lost 2 bases and the J gene lost 4 bases, with 6 bases spanning the gap. Here the CDR3 reads CASSLDRYEQYF. The DNA of the CDR3 is TGTGCCAGCAGTTTAGACAGATACGAGCAGTACTTC.

The chain uses TRBV6-6 and TRBJ2-5; D gene uncertain. The V end was cut by 6 bases, the J end by 1 base, with 3 bases between. CDR1 and CDR2 (germline): MNHNY, SVGAGI (reference sequence). The CDR3 is 11 residues long. This CDR3 is CASSLQETQYF. In nucleotides, the CDR3 is TGTGCCAGCAGCCTCCAAGAGACCCAGTACTTC.

V is TRBV7-9 and J is TRBJ1-1, with D uncertain. Germline values: CDR1 SEHNR, CDR2 FQNEAQ (reference sequence). This CDR3 has 15 residues. Trimming cost V 4 bases and J 0 bases, with 12 bases left between them. The CDR3 sequence: CASSSKLLMNTEAFF. In nucleotides, the CDR3 is TGTGCCAGCAGCTCCAAGTTACTCATGAACACTGAAGCTTTCTTT.

This clone was found once. This chain links TRBV13 with TRBJ2-7, with D maybe TRBD2 (5 bases). The ends were cut back, 0 bases at V and 2 bases at J, with 11 bases in the middle. In germline, CDR1 is PRHDT, CDR2 FYEKMQ (reference sequence). This CDR3 spans 15 amino acids. CDR3 residues: CASSLGRENPYEQYF. The CDR3 DNA reads TGTGCCAGCAGCTTAGGCCGGGAAAACCCCTACGAGCAGTACTTC. The variable domain in full, with the rest retrieved from reference TRBV13 and TRBJ2-7, is AAGVIQSPRHLIKEKRETATLKCYPIPRHDTVYWYQQGPGQDPQFLISFYEKMQSDKGSIPDRFSAQQFSDYHSELNMSSLELGDSALYFCASSLGRENPYEQYFGPGTRLTVT.

This rearrangement joins TRBV9 to TRBJ2-2; perhaps TRBD2 as D (6 bases). CDR1 and CDR2 (germline): SGDLS, YYNGEE. CDR3 length: 14 residues. V lost 7 bases, J lost 7 bases, and 17 bases lay in between. The CDR3 loop reads CASARRVVDGELFF. DNA of the CDR3: TGTGCCAGCGCCCGGAGGGTTGTCGACGGGGAGCTGTTTTTT.

The genes are TRBV28 and TRBJ2-7; no reliable D call. Germline V gene data show CDR1 as MDHEN and CDR2 as SYDVKM. The CDR3 loop spans 10 amino acids. V was shortened by 5 bases and J by 7 bases, with 6 bases between the two germline ends. The CDR3 is CASSLREQYF. CDR3 DNA sequence: TGTGCCAGCAGTCTGAGGGAGCAGTACTTC. The variable domain in full, completed from reference TRBV28 and TRBJ2-7, reads DVKVTQSSRYLVKRTGEKVFLECVQDMDHENMFWYRQDPGLGLRLIYFSYDVKMKEKGDIPEGYSVSREKKERFSLILESASTNQTSMYLCASSLREQYFGPGTRLTVT.

The CDR3 region has the DNA TGTGCCAGCATTAACAGGGGGCGAGAGACCCAGTACTTC. Its translation: CASINRGRETQYF. The chain joins TRBV6-6 to TRBJ2-5, with 9 bases matching TRBD1. The V segment lost 7 bases and the J segment 4 bases; nucleotides outside the gene matches: 4. From germline, CDR1 is MNHNY and CDR2 SVGAGI (reference sequence). The CDR3 totals 13 residues.

In this sample, this clone turned up once. At one end the junction does not follow the germline gene, possibly because of a read error. The gene calls are TRBV7-9 and TRBJ1-1; D is ambiguous. Germline-derived CDR1 and CDR2 are SEHNR and FQNEAQ (reference sequence). This CDR3 is built from 12 residues. The CDR3 DNA reads TGTTCCAGCAGCTTACGGGAGGTTGCAGCTTTCTTT. Residues: CSSSLREVAAFF.

As regards this clone: The same CDR3 arises from other DNA sequences in this sample as well. The chain has TRBV5-1 and TRBJ2-5, with 11 bases matching TRBD2. CDR3 size: 15 residues. Germline values: CDR1 SGHRS, CDR2 YFSETQ. Trimming cost V 1 base and J 1 base; bases outside gene matches: 0. CDR3 loop: CASSLLAGGQETQYF. DNA of the CDR3: TGCGCCAGCAGCTTGCTAGCGGGGGGCCAAGAGACCCAGTACTTC.

The rearrangement links TRBV28 to TRBJ1-2, with 9 bases lining up with TRBD1. V shed 5 bases, J shed 6 bases, and the junction held 7 bases outside the gene matches. The CDR3 loop spans 14 amino acids. CDR1 and CDR2 (germline): MDHEN, SYDVKM. In DNA, the CDR3 is TGTGCCAGCAGTCCCAACAGGGGGCAGGATGGCTACACCTTC. Residues: CASSPNRGQDGYTF.

CDR3 in DNA: TGCGCCAGCAGTCCCGGGGAGGTTGGAAACACCATATATTTT. It is translated as CASSPGEVGNTIYF. The chain combines TRBV5-1 with TRBJ1-3, with no clear D. V was shortened by 5 bases and J by 3 bases, with 12 bases between the two germline ends. CDR1 SGHRS and CDR2 YFSETQ come from the germline V gene. The CDR3 loop spans 14 amino acids.